These 26 T cell receptor beta chains came from one sample sequenced in a study of blood T cell repertoires in COVID-19. Repertoires were generated with immunoSEQ multiplex PCR, while TCRdb's copy carries only in-frame clones and drops some. The data contain about 120,000 clones, approximately 77% of them singletons. Sample: peripheral blood. The receptors stem from a human donor in a cohort sampled during active COVID-19.

This rearrangement joins TRBV11-3 to TRBJ2-5; 8 nucleotides match TRBD1. This CDR3 has 13 residues. V trimming: 5 bases; J trimming: 5 bases; junction bases outside the gene matches: 4. Germline V gene sequence: CDR1 SGHNT, CDR2 YENEEA. The CDR3 DNA sequence: TGTGCCAGCAGCCAGGGGGCCAGGGAGACCCAGTACTTC. It yields the protein CASSQGARETQYF.

The gene calls are TRBV9 and TRBJ2-7, with TRBD2 matching over 7 bases. Trimming cost V 4 bases and J 2 bases; bases outside gene matches: 9. The CDR3 runs 15 residues. Looked up from germline, CDR1 is SGDLS and CDR2 is YYNGEE. CDR3 bases: TGTGCCAGCAGCCGTAGGGGAGGGTCGACCTACGAGCAGTACTTC. Amino acid sequence: CASSRRGGSTYEQYF.

The rearrangement joins TRBV19 to TRBJ2-7; 8 positions match TRBD1. The CDR3 covers 15 residues. The V segment lost 3 bases and the J segment 5 bases; nucleotides outside the gene matches: 9. Germline V gene lookup returns CDR1 LNHDA and CDR2 SQIVND (reference sequence). CDR3 in DNA: TGTGCCAGTAGTATTGGACAGGGCCTCATTCACGAGCAGTACTTC. Amino acids: CASSIGQGLIHEQYF.

V is TRBV5-1 and J is TRBJ2-7; a weak D match, TRBD2 (6 bases). The CDR3 runs 15 residues. Deletions cut 0 bases from V and 3 bases from J, with 13 bases between. Germline V gene lookup returns CDR1 SGHRS and CDR2 YFSETQ. DNA of the CDR3: TGCGCCAGCAGCTTGGGTACCCCGGGGGTCTACGAGCAGTACTTC. This encodes CASSLGTPGVYEQYF.

The chain carries TRBV5-5 and TRBJ1-2; D gene uncertain. The V end was cut by 6 bases, the J end by 5 bases, with 8 bases between. Looked up from germline, CDR1 is SGHKS and CDR2 is YYEKEE (reference sequence). The CDR3 runs to 11 residues. CDR3 sequence: CASNRGYGYTF. CDR3 nucleotide sequence: TGTGCCAGCAACCGAGGGTATGGCTACACCTTC.

This chain uses TRBV5-4 with TRBJ2-7; 7 bases align to TRBD1. Germline CDR1 and CDR2: SGHNT and YYREEE (reference sequence). J gave up 2 bases and V 3 bases, and 5 bases lay outside the gene matches. This CDR3 has 14 residues. CDR3 in amino acids: CASSSGTETYEQYF. The CDR3 DNA sequence: TGTGCCAGCAGCTCCGGGACAGAGACCTACGAGCAGTACTTC.

V is TRBV5-1 and J is TRBJ2-7; tentatively, D is TRBD1 (6 bases). The CDR3 length is 12 residues. Trimming pared 0 bases from V and 5 bases from J, leaving 6 bases between. Germline CDR1 SGHRS, CDR2 YFSETQ. The CDR3 loop reads CASSLEGDEQYF. The CDR3, as DNA: TGCGCCAGCAGCTTGGAGGGGGACGAGCAGTACTTC.

The rearrangement links TRBV24-1 to TRBJ2-7, with D perhaps matching TRBD1 (6 bases). CDR1 is KGHDR and CDR2 is SFDVKD in the germline V gene. V dropped 0 bases and J dropped 4 bases, with 6 bases sitting between them. There are 13 residues in the CDR3. The CDR3 region is CATSDLQGYEQYF. As DNA, the CDR3 is TGTGCCACCAGTGATTTGCAGGGGTACGAGCAGTACTTC.

The J gene is TRBJ1-2, the V gene TRBV19; the match to TRBD1 covers 7 bases. The germline CDR1 and CDR2 sequences are LNHDA and SQIVND (reference sequence). J gave up 5 bases and V 5 bases, and 14 bases lay outside the gene matches. This CDR3 has 16 amino acids. CDR3 DNA sequence: TGTGCCAGTAGTGCATCCTTGCTGACAGGGAGTTATGGCTACACCTTC. Its protein is CASSASLLTGSYGYTF.

CDR3 sequence (DNA): TGTGCCAGTAGTATGGAGGGAACGCAGTATTTT. Protein product: CASSMEGTQYF. The chain joins TRBV19 to TRBJ2-3; D is possibly TRBD2 (6 bases). Deletions cut 3 bases from V and 9 bases from J, with 7 bases between. The CDR3 is 11 residues long. Per germline, CDR1 LNHDA and CDR2 SQIVND (reference sequence).

The rearrangement links TRBV24-1 to TRBJ1-1; 9 nucleotides line up with TRBD1. The germline V gene encodes CDR1 KGHDR and CDR2 SFDVKD. V was clipped by 10 bases and J by 0 bases; unmatched bases: 5. This CDR3 region has 14 residues. The CDR3 bases are TGTGCCACTAGGACAGGGGACCTGAACACTGAAGCTTTCTTT. It specifies CATRTGDLNTEAFF.

This chain links TRBV24-1 with TRBJ1-5; a weak D match, TRBD1 (5 bases). The CDR3 runs to 14 residues. Trimming stripped 4 bases from V and 6 bases from J, with 12 bases between. Germline CDR1 reads KGHDR; CDR2 reads SFDVKD. CDR3 sequence reads: CATSDSGKGQPQHF. The CDR3 coding sequence is TGTGCCACCAGTGACTCAGGGAAAGGTCAGCCCCAGCATTTT.

This rearrangement joins TRBV5-1 to TRBJ2-7, with 8 bases aligning to TRBD1. This CDR3 spans 13 amino acids. The V and J ends lost 0 bases and 5 bases, in that order; junction bases with no gene match: 1. Germline V gene lookup returns CDR1 SGHRS and CDR2 YFSETQ. The CDR3 coding sequence is TGCGCCAGCAGCTTGGGGACAGGGCACGAGCAGTACTTC. It encodes CASSLGTGHEQYF.

Points on this clone: The same CDR3 can be traced to other DNA sequences in this sample. The chain couples TRBV28 to TRBJ2-1, with 8 bases matching TRBD2. The J segment lost 7 bases and the V segment lost 6 bases, leaving 8 bases of the junction unmatched. CDR1 and CDR2 (germline): MDHEN, SYDVKM. CDR3 length equals 14 residues. For the CDR3, the DNA is TGTGCCAGCAGGCCCCCGGGGGGGGTGAATGAGCAGTTCTTC. This codes for CASRPPGGVNEQFF.

The chain employs TRBV20-1 and TRBJ1-1; D gene ambiguous. Per the germline V gene, CDR1 is DFQATT and CDR2 is SNEGSKA (reference sequence). This CDR3 is built from 17 residues. The V end lost 3 bases, the J end lost 3 bases, and 23 bases lay between the germline ends. CDR3 in DNA: TGCAGTGCTAGTCCCTGGGGAGGGAGGTTTGTGGACACTGAAGCTTTCTTT. Amino acids: CSASPWGGRFVDTEAFF.

This chain links TRBV9 with TRBJ2-7, with TRBD2 matching over 9 bases. Germline V gene data show CDR1 as SGDLS and CDR2 as YYNGEE. The J segment lost 2 bases and the V segment lost 0 bases, leaving 6 bases of the junction unmatched. This CDR3 has 16 amino acids. The CDR3 DNA is TGTGCCAGCAGCGTAGAAGGGAGCGGGAGGCCCTACGAGCAGTACTTC. Its protein product is CASSVEGSGRPYEQYF.

V gene TRBV9 combines with J gene TRBJ1-6; D not resolved. CDR3 length: 12 residues. The ends were cut back, 3 bases at V and 9 bases at J, with 7 bases in the middle. In germline, CDR1 is SGDLS, CDR2 YYNGEE. The CDR3: CASSGRSSPLHF. CDR3 DNA sequence: TGTGCCAGCAGCGGCCGGTCTTCACCCCTCCACTTT.

The rearrangement links TRBV10-3 to TRBJ1-1, with TRBD1 identical over 10 bases. This CDR3 spans 13 amino acids. Germline CDR1 is ENHRY and CDR2 is SYGVKD. Trimming removed 5 bases from V and 4 bases from J; junction bases left unmatched: 1. The CDR3 region is CAISRTGGTEAFF. The CDR3 DNA sequence: TGTGCCATCAGTCGGACAGGGGGCACTGAAGCTTTCTTT.

The V call is TRBV12-3 or TRBV12-4, the J call TRBJ1-2; 7 nucleotides agree with TRBD1. This CDR3 has 12 amino acids. V was pared by 5 bases and J by 8 bases, with 5 bases of the junction left unmatched. The CDR3 coding sequence is TGTGCCAGCAGTCCGACAGGGAACGGCTACACCTTC. This encodes CASSPTGNGYTF.

J is TRBJ2-1 and V is TRBV3-1 (or the pseudogene TRBV3-2); 9 bases fit TRBD2. CDR1 LGHDT and CDR2 YNNKEL come from the germline V gene (reference sequence). The CDR3 contains 18 residues. Germline trimming cut 1 base from V and 8 bases from J; bases unmatched to any gene: 15. CDR3 sequence (DNA): TGTGCCAGCAGCCAAGTGCGCCCTTCTCGCGGGGGGGACCATGAGCAGTTCTTC. Its translation is CASSQVRPSRGGDHEQFF.

The rearrangement joins TRBV7-9 to TRBJ2-6; 7 positions match TRBD1. The ends lost 5 bases at V and 6 bases at J; junction bases unmatched: 7. This CDR3 is built from 15 residues. Germline V gene sequence: CDR1 SEHNR, CDR2 FQNEAQ (reference sequence). CDR3 DNA sequence: TGTGCCAGCAGCCTCCGACAGGGACAGGCCAACGTCCTGACTTTC. It yields the protein CASSLRQGQANVLTF.

This chain joins TRBV11-2 and TRBJ1-4; TRBD1 might be the D (6 bases). The V end was cut by 2 bases, the J end by 3 bases, with 7 bases between. The CDR3 is made up of 14 amino acids. CDR1 is SGHAT and CDR2 is FQNNGV in the germline V gene. The CDR3 region is CASSLSGANEKLFF. The DNA of the CDR3 is TGTGCCAGCAGCTTATCAGGGGCTAATGAAAAACTGTTTTTT.

The chain combines TRBV4-1 with TRBJ2-3, with 7 bases fitting TRBD2. V was pared by 4 bases and J by 2 bases, with 9 bases of the junction left unmatched. The germline CDR1 and CDR2 sequences are MGHRA and YSYEKL. The CDR3 totals 16 residues. The CDR3 nucleotides read TGCGCCAGCAGCCCAGGGCTAGCGGAGCACACAGATACGCAGTATTTT. It specifies CASSPGLAEHTDTQYF.

The genes are TRBV30 and TRBJ1-1; 7 bases agree with TRBD1. The CDR3 runs 12 residues. With 5 bases clipped from V and 5 bases from J, the junction kept 5 bases outside the gene matches. Germline V gene lookup returns CDR1 GTSNPN and CDR2 SVGIG (reference sequence). CDR3 nucleotides: TGTGCCTGGGACAGGGATGATACTGAAGCTTTCTTT. Translation: CAWDRDDTEAFF.

V gene TRBV11-2 combines with J gene TRBJ2-7; no clear D. This CDR3 spans 14 amino acids. Germline CDR1 and CDR2: SGHAT and FQNNGV. With 2 bases removed from V and 0 bases from J, the gap between germline ends came to 8 bases. This CDR3 reads CASSLNRVSYEQYF. The CDR3 coding sequence is TGTGCCAGCAGCTTAAACAGAGTCTCCTACGAGCAGTACTTC.

The CDR3 here is CAWRDWTTLSGANVLTF. The CDR3 nucleotides are TGTGCCTGGAGGGACTGGACCACATTGTCTGGGGCCAACGTCCTGACTTTC. The chain couples TRBV30 to TRBJ2-6, with a weak D call TRBD2 (5 bases). The CDR3 consists of 17 residues. Germline assignment: CDR1 GTSNPN and CDR2 SVGIG (reference sequence). The V end was cut by 3 bases, the J end by 1 base, with 16 bases between.